The source of this TCR beta chain is a study of long-term antiretroviral therapy in people with HIV. The study's findings and limits: Repertoires from HIV showed CDR3 length ranges narrower than those of controls.

With V trimmed by 2 bases and J by 2 bases, 5 bases remained unmatched. The V gene's germline CDR1 is MRHNA and CDR2 SNTAGT. The CDR3 is made up of 17 amino acids. Specimens held about 0.95-10 million cryopreserved PBMC prior to DNA extraction. About this clone: Its cognate antigen is unknown.

Version v3.0 of the immunoSEQ assay ran at survey level. Here immunoSEQ multiplex PCR was the method, and the copy in TCRdb shows in-frame clones only, minus some. The sample consists of some 47,000 clones, 90% to 95% of them appearing once. The receptor comes from a woman in her fifties or sixties with HIV. The chain links TRBV6-4 to TRBJ2-6; 8 nucleotides line up with TRBD1. The material was unsorted PBMCs, obtained 3.7 years after starting antiretroviral therapy. CDR3 DNA: TGTGCCAGCAGTGACCACCCACAGGGGGCTGGGGCCAACGTCCTGACTTTC. Its translation: CASSDHPQGAGANVLTF.